This is a list of T cell receptor beta chains from one sample in a study of cytotoxic CD8 clonotypes in ibrutinib-treated CLL. Data came from immunoSEQ multiplex PCR; TCRdb stores just in-frame clones and leaves some out. There are fewer than 300,000 clones in the sample; more than 70% occur only once, and 5.6% lies in the top ten. Material: PBMCs, obtained at disease progression, from a patient treated with ibrutinib. These receptor sequences come from a human donor with chronic lymphocytic leukemia. Each CDR3 is given with its conserved first and last residue. A D gene is named only where the DNA matches it firmly. Clone size is not always given. Where it is, it says once, few, many or a class for expanded clones.

TRBJ2-7 TRBD2 13 TRBV10-3 NA TGTGCCATCAGCCCTAGCGGGAGCTACGAGCAGTACTTC CAISPSGSYEQYF
TRBJ2-5 NA 13 TRBV9 NA TGTGCCAGCAGCTCGGGAAACCAAGAGACCCAGTACTTC CASSSGNQETQYF
TRBJ2-3 NA 13 TRBV4-1 NA TGCGCCAGCAGCCATGGAGTCACAGATACGCAGTATTTT CASSHGVTDTQYF
TRBJ2-1 TRBD2 15 TRBV5-1 NA TGCGCCAGCAGCTTGGATCTAGCGGTCTACAATGAGCAGTTCTTC CASSLDLAVYNEQFF
TRBJ1-5 NA 12 TRBV19 NA TGTGCCAGTAGTAACGGCAATCAGCCCCAGCATTTT CASSNGNQPQHF
TRBJ2-1 NA 14 TRBV7-9 NA TGTGCCAGCAGAATGGGGCAGGGCCGGCCTGAGCAGTTCTTC CASRMGQGRPEQFF
TRBJ1-2 NA 13 TRBV18 NA TGTGCCAGCTCCCCGGGCTCCAACTATGGCTACACCTTC CASSPGSNYGYTF
TRBJ2-3 TRBD2 15 TRBV29-1 NA TGCAGCGTTGAACCGGGACTAGTAAGCACAGATACGCAGTATTTT CSVEPGLVSTDTQYF
TRBJ2-1 TRBD2 12 TRBV5-1 NA TGCGCCAGCAGCTCTGGACTAGCGGGAGGGTTCTTC CASSSGLAGGFF
TRBJ2-5 NA 16 TRBV5-1 NA TGCGCCAGCAGCTTGGGTGAAGTAGCCAGGGCGGAGACCCAGTACTTC CASSLGEVARAETQYF
TRBJ2-1 NA 17 TRBV29-1 NA TGCAGCGTTGTTTGGTTTCGGGGCACTGCGGATAGTAATGAGCAGTTCTTC CSVVWFRGTADSNEQFF
TRBJ2-2 NA 15 TRBV11-2 NA TGTGCCAGCAGTCAATTCAGGGAAAGCGCCGGGGAGCTGTTTTTT CASSQFRESAGELFF
TRBJ2-7 NA 15 TRBV27 NA TGTGCCAGCAGTTTATCCCGACAGCTCTCCTACGAGCAGTACTTC CASSLSRQLSYEQYF
TRBJ1-2 NA 12 TRBV5-4 few TGTGCCAGCAGAGAAGGTCTCTATGGCTACACCTTC CASREGLYGYTF
TRBJ2-7 NA 14 TRBV19 NA TGTGCCAGCAGCCCGGAGTGGGAGCCCTACGAGCAGTACTTC CASSPEWEPYEQYF
TRBJ1-5 NA 14 TRBV7-3 NA TGTGCCAGCAGCTTGGCAGGGGGCAATCAGCCCCAGCATTTT CASSLAGGNQPQHF
TRBJ2-3 TRBD1 16 TRBV10-3 NA TGTGCCATCAGTGAGTTACGGACAGGGAGCACAGATACGCAGTATTTT CAISELRTGSTDTQYF
TRBJ2-1 TRBD2 16 TRBV15 NA TGTGCCACCAGCAGAGAACTAGCGGGAGTGTTAAATGAGCAGTTCTTC CATSRELAGVLNEQFF
TRBJ1-1 NA 14 TRBV27 NA TGTGCCAGCAGTTTTGGGGAAAGGACAGCTGAAGCTTTCTTT CASSFGERTAEAFF
TRBJ2-3 NA 11 TRBV20-1 NA TGCGTAGTGGGAGAAACTGATACGCAGTATTTT CVVGETDTQYF
TRBJ1-5 NA 13 TRBV6-6 NA TGTGCCAGCAGTTTGGACAGTTATCAGCCCCAGCATTTT CASSLDSYQPQHF
TRBJ1-2 NA 13 TRBV7-8 NA TGTGCCACCCTAGGAGGGAGTAACTATGGCTACACCTTC CATLGGSNYGYTF
TRBJ2-5 TRBD1 12 TRBV2 few TGTGCCGGACGACAGGGGTCGGAGACCCAGTACTTC CAGRQGSETQYF
TRBJ2-1 NA 18 TRBV5-1 NA TGCGCCAGCAGCTTTGGACCCCGGCCTGGGAGCTCCTACAATGAGCAGTTCTTC CASSFGPRPGSSYNEQFF
TRBJ2-7 TRBD2 17 TRBV7-9 NA TGTGCCAGCAGTCATAGATCGCCGCTAGCGGGAACCTACGAGCAGTACTTC CASSHRSPLAGTYEQYF
TRBJ1-5 TRBD1 16 TRBV19 NA TGTGCCAGCAGTAGACAGACAGGGATCGGCAATCAGCCCCAGCATTTT CASSRQTGIGNQPQHF
TRBJ2-7 NA 14 TRBV7-8 NA TGTGCCAGCAGCTTAATAGCGCTCCACTACGAGCAGTACTTC CASSLIALHYEQYF
TRBJ2-7 TRBD1 14 TRBV29-1 NA TGCAGCGTCAGACCGGGACAGGGGGCTTGGGAGCAGTACTTC CSVRPGQGAWEQYF
TRBJ1-6 NA 19 TRBV5-1 once TGCGCCAGCAGCTTGGACTCGGGCAGGGGACTCCGATATAATTCACCCCTCCACTTT CASSLDSGRGLRYNSPLHF
TRBJ2-2 NA 15 TRBV4-2 NA TGTGCCAGCAGCCAAGATATCTCGTACACCGGGGAGCTGTTTTTT CASSQDISYTGELFF
TRBJ2-7 NA 15 TRBV4-1 NA TGCGCCAGCAGCCAAGAGGCCGGGGGGCTATACGAGCAGTACTTC CASSQEAGGLYEQYF
TRBJ2-5 NA 13 TRBV28 NA TGTGCCAGCAGTTTAGATCGGCCGATCACCCAGTACTTC CASSLDRPITQYF
TRBJ2-3 NA 14 TRBV29-1 once TGCAGCGTTCGAAGGAACCTTAACACAGATACGCAGTATTTT CSVRRNLNTDTQYF
TRBJ2-7 NA 12 TRBV21-1 few TGTGCCAGCAGCTATAGGGCCCCTCCGCAGTACTTC CASSYRAPPQYF
TRBJ1-2 TRBD1 13 TRBV7-9 NA TGTGCCAGCAGCCCGGGACAGGGATATGGCTACACCTTC CASSPGQGYGYTF
TRBJ1-2 TRBD1 13 TRBV5-1 once TGCGCCAGCAGCTCGGACAGGGGGTTTGGCTACACCTTC CASSSDRGFGYTF
TRBJ2-7 NA 12 TRBV7-9 NA TGTGCCAGCAGCTCCCTATTCTACGAGCAGTACTTC CASSSLFYEQYF
TRBJ2-5 NA 15 TRBV29-1 NA TGCAGCGTTGAGTCCGAGGGGACGAGGTCAGAGACCCAGTACTTC CSVESEGTRSETQYF
TRBJ2-3 TRBD2 16 TRBV14 NA TGTGCCAGCAGCCTCCTAGCGGGAGGTCTCACAGATACGCAGTATTTT CASSLLAGGLTDTQYF
TRBJ1-2 NA 15 TRBV6-5 few TGTGCCAGCAGTTACTCGAGAGGGGGTAATGGTGGCTACACCTTC CASSYSRGGNGGYTF
TRBJ2-1 NA 17 TRBV7-8 once TGTGCCAGCAGCCCAGCCCAGATCTGGGTTGGGCTCAATGAGCAGTTCTTC CASSPAQIWVGLNEQFF
TRBJ2-1 TRBD2 17 TRBV7-6 NA TGTGCCAGCAGCGACGGGACTAGCAGACGATACTACAATGAGCAGTTCTTC CASSDGTSRRYYNEQFF
TRBJ1-2 TRBD1 15 TRBV27 few TGTGCCAGCAGTAGAAACAGGGGAGGGGTCTATGGCTACACCTTC CASSRNRGGVYGYTF
TRBJ1-3 NA 12 TRBV5-1 NA TGCGCCAGCAGCTTTGGGGGAAACACCATATATTTT CASSFGGNTIYF
TRBJ1-5 NA 16 TRBV6-6 few TGTGCCAGCAGTTACTCAAGGGGACAAAGCAATCAGCCCCAGCATTTT CASSYSRGQSNQPQHF
TRBJ2-7 NA 13 TRBV9 NA TGTGCCAGCAGCCCTGGCCCCTCGGGCGAGCAGTACTTC CASSPGPSGEQYF
TRBJ2-3 NA 14 TRBV4-1 NA TGCGCCAGCAGCCAACAGCGGGGCACAGATACGCAGTATTTT CASSQQRGTDTQYF
TRBJ2-7 NA 14 TRBV10-3 NA TGTGCCACCACCCCTTCAGAGGGGGACTACGAGCAGTACTTC CATTPSEGDYEQYF
TRBJ2-3 NA 13 TRBV5-1 NA TGCGCCAGCATCGACGGTTCAGGCGATACGCAGTATTTT CASIDGSGDTQYF
TRBJ2-1 NA 14 TRBV2 few TGTGCCAGCAAAGATAGGGGGTCCTACAATGAGCAGTTCTTC CASKDRGSYNEQFF
TRBJ2-7 NA 13 TRBV27 NA TGTGCCAGCAGTTTATCGCCCATCCAGGTTGCGTACTTC CASSLSPIQVAYF
TRBJ2-3 TRBD2 14 TRBV29-1 NA TGCAGCGTTGTGGCGGGGGGCTACCAAGATACGCAGTATTTT CSVVAGGYQDTQYF
TRBJ1-1 TRBD1 14 TRBV6-6 NA TGTGCCAGCACCATTACGCAGGGGGCCACTGAAGCTTTCTTT CASTITQGATEAFF